This T cell receptor beta chain was sequenced in a study of T-cell memory formation after mild COVID-19. Findings and caveats of the study: Second-wave clones that peaked on day 37 lacked confirmed SARS-CoV-2 specificity. Later expanders leaned CD4+, whereas clones that contracted between day 15 and 85 were balanced CD4/CD8. Pre-infection memory carried some responding clones, suggesting that cross-reactive memory joined.

This clonotype came up a few times. What it binds is unknown. A 5'RACE reaction primed in the constant segment made cDNA libraries of TCR alpha and TCR beta, and these carried sample barcodes and UMIs. In TCRdb, the 5' RACE reads were re-called with MiXCR into one record per CDR3 protein. The sample lists approximately 290,000 distinct CDR3 sequences, less than 20% occurring once. This CDR3 comprises 13 residues. Germline values: CDR1 MNHEY, CDR2 SVGEGT. The ends lost 6 bases at V and 4 bases at J; junction bases unmatched: 2. This chain links TRBV6-2 or TRBV6-3 with TRBJ2-7; 11 bases match TRBD1. This receptor was taken from a man aged 18 to 30 who had mild COVID-19 (a few samples of this study predate the infection). Cell type and time point are not known. Sequencing was performed on PBMCs or a T cell subset sorted from them (not recorded which). CDR3 DNA: TGTGCCAGCAGGTGGGACAGGGGGTACGAGCAGTACGTC. It is translated as CASRWDRGYEQYV.